The clone carrying this T cell receptor beta chain was found a few times. What it recognizes is unknown. This CDR3 is 16 amino acids long. V lost 5 bases, J lost 7 bases, and 13 bases stayed unmatched. The source material, RNA transcripts, was used to amplify TCR beta CDR3 regions. A first-round RT-PCR of the TCR CDR3 used the HTBI primer set. TCRdb fed the multiplex PCR reads into MiXCR, producing one record per CDR3 protein. The top ten clones hold roughly 10% of a sample with hundreds of thousands of distinct CDR3 sequences, approximately 14% of them seen once. This sample was included in a study of T cells in Graves' hyperthyroidism and ophthalmopathy. Graves' hyperthyroidism qualified as stable when ophthalmopathy did not progress within 18 months. Diagnostic decisions used clinical symptoms, serum thyroxine and TRAb, thyroid ultrasound and orbital computed tomography. Points from the study as a whole: From stable hyperthyroidism, ophthalmopathy was set apart by a 13 V-J model.

The J gene is TRBJ2-1, the V gene TRBV12-3 or TRBV12-4; TRBD2 matches at 8 bases. The sequenced sample consisted of blood. The TCR was taken from a woman between 18 and 30 years old with Graves' hyperthyroidism. DNA of the CDR3: TGTGCCAGCAGTCTACTAAAGCGGGAGTTAGGTAATGAGCAGTTCTTC. This codes for CASSLLKRELGNEQFF.